This TCR beta chain was retrieved from a study of T cell responses to AZD1222 COVID-19 vaccine (dated by TCRdb to the early 2020s). A note on the overall study: Because spike-specific TCR depth and breadth did not differ between the two schedules, AZD1222 recipients who got a second dose at roughly 4 weeks were pooled with those who got a second dose at roughly 12 weeks. A total of approximately 250 trial participants underwent TCR sequencing, of whom about 200 had received two doses of AZD1222 and approximately 25 had received two doses of the MenACWY control vaccine. Trial participants were enrolled by age into subgroups of 18-55, 56-69 and 70-plus years, and around 140, 26 and 57 TCR-sequenced participants, respectively, were included in these subgroups. What the authors observed across the whole study: Nearly half of unique spike-specific TCRs reportedly recognized epitopes outside regions mutated in the B.1.351 and B.1.1.7 variants. Conclusions about previously exposed vaccinees were limited because only six or seven AZD1222 recipients were SARS-CoV-2 seropositive at baseline. CD4 TCRs associated with the vaccine covered the entire spike protein, and the dominant responses were in regions 160-218 and 743-854. The 56-69-year group was small, and its depth increase did not reach significance, likely because of low power. Spike-specific TCR breadth and depth rose significantly after two AZD1222 doses compared with day 0 and with MenACWY recipients. Because no day 14 peak-response samples were available, the repertoires could be characterized only after the peak T cell response. Most participants were white British and females outnumbered males, and the authors suggested that clonal diversity may have been underestimated.

The CDR3 regions of human TCRbeta chains were analyzed by immunosequencing. The authors' analysis ran thus. Repertoire TCRs were matched against a reference library of SARS-CoV-2-specific TCRs generated with the MIRA antigen-specificity platform. Breadth was defined as the fraction of unique TCRs that were SARS-CoV-2-associated, and depth was defined as the fraction of total T cells that were SARS-CoV-2-associated. Using the MIRA data, each spike-specific TCR was mapped to the spike region that the TCR reacts to and placed in a CD4 or CD8 class. Log10-transformed breadth and depth values were compared by one-way ANOVA with Sidak's multiple comparisons tests. Here the immuneACCESS table is served through TCRdb, limited to in-frame sequences with V and J called. Missing clones are a known gap in these copies; in checked studies unresolved V genes cover under half, and the rest lacks a known reason. The V and J calls and clone size are taken from that table; D and trimming were inferred from the DNA. Across this sample there are 150,000 to 200,000 clones, with more than 85% seen only once. The ten largest clones take up about 2.5% of the sample.

CDR1 and CDR2 are drawn from the germline V gene: MNHEY, SVGEGT. Taken from cysteine to phenylalanine, the CDR3 has 15 residues. Kept here is only the CDR3 DNA, which spans 45 bases and is read in frame from base 1. V gives up 5 bases and J gives up 1 base, and the segment between their germline ends measures 14 bases. As concerns this clone: Its specific antigen is unknown. No qualities accompany the bases; no much larger clone lies one base away.

The intended sense of this specimen's time point label: baseline before first vaccination. Vaccinee samples came from UK trials COV001 and COV002, including a single-blind randomized controlled phase 2/3 trial of AZD1222 (ChAdOx1 nCoV-19) in healthy adults. For TCRbeta chain sequencing, PBMC samples from trial participants were taken at day 0 and at day 28 after the second dose. The sequencing here drew on peripheral blood, taken on day 0 of AZD1222 vaccination. The chain links TRBV6-2 or TRBV6-3 with TRBJ2-5, with the D assignment possibly TRBD1 or TRBD2, given 5 matching bases for each. The sequence was collected from an adult in good health. The DNA sequence is given as TGTGCCAGCAGTATATCGGGACGGAGCCAAGAGACCCAGTACTTC. This encodes CASSISGRSQETQYF.